The source of this TCR beta chain is a study of cytomegalovirus exposure and HLA in healthy donors. Study findings and constraints: Most TCR sequences proved rare, with some public TCRs found in many donors. Within an earlier analysis, most TCR beta V segments proved productive either about 87% or about 30% of the time.

13 Jbeta primers and 60 Vbeta primers were used for the PCR. Generated by immunoSEQ multiplex PCR, the TCRdb table keeps only in-frame clones and is missing some. The repertoire holds about 200,000 clones, with roughly three quarters as singletons. CDR1 is LNHDA and CDR2 is SQIVND in the germline V gene (reference sequence). This CDR3 comprises 13 residues. Unmatched junction bases numbered 3, after V lost 3 bases and J lost 5 bases. Regarding this clone: Its antigen is currently unknown. This specimen includes other DNA sequences encoding the same CDR3.

The rearrangement joins TRBV19 to TRBJ1-1; 7 bases align to TRBD1. The sequencing input was PBMCs. The TCR sequence derives from a man aged 50-59 years in good health and CMV-seronegative. Here the CDR3 DNA reads TGTGCCAGTAGTATCCCAGGGGGAACTGAAGCTTTCTTT. The encoded protein is CASSIPGGTEAFF.